This T cell receptor beta chain was identified during a study of human T cells and chemical hapten exposure. The time point: patch test 1, 2 weeks after DPC sensitization. The treatment was: therapeutic diphenylcyclopropenone sensitization with weekly scalp DPC. TCRdb itself ran the RACE reads through MiXCR, one entry per CDR3 protein. This sample has tens of thousands of distinct CDR3 sequences, with around 30% found just once. This TCR was recovered from a man between 35 and 55 years old with alopecia areata. Some clones in this sample may be carry-over from other donors' samples. The sample in question was whole blood, obtained in connection with sensitization to the hapten diphenylcyclopropenone (DPC).

Written as DNA, the CDR3 is TGCGCCAGCAGCCCAACAGGACAGGGGTCATACGAGCAGTACTTC. This codes for CASSPTGQGSYEQYF. The V gene is TRBV5-1, the J gene TRBJ2-7; TRBD1 matches 9 bases. Germline-derived CDR1 and CDR2 are SGHRS and YFSETQ. CDR3 size: 15 residues. V lost 4 bases to trimming and J lost 4 bases; unmatched junction nucleotides: 9.